This T cell receptor (beta chain) is from a study of response to subunit inactivated influenza vaccine. This CDR3 contains 14 residues. V was pared by 6 bases and J by 8 bases, with 8 bases of the junction left unmatched. MiXCR, run by TCRdb on the RT-PCR reads, gives a single entry per CDR3 protein. The repertoire holds almost 600,000 distinct CDR3 sequences, with 12% to 15% as singletons. This chain joins TRBV12-3 or TRBV12-4 and TRBJ2-1, with 9 bases that match TRBD1. The origin of this receptor is a man aged 50-60 years who received an inactivated influenza vaccine. This specimen was PBMCs from blood, taken 12 days after vaccination. The CDR3 region is CASSAGTGSDEQFF. The CDR3 DNA is TGTGCCAGCAGCGCCGGGACAGGGTCCGATGAGCAGTTCTTC.